Listed here is a single TCR beta chain. Its antigen is not identified. Libraries were prepared by immunoSEQ multiplex PCR; TCRdb keeps only in-frame clonotypes and omits some of them. This repertoire shows roughly 680,000 clones, approximately 72% found once; its top ten account for approximately 2%. Both subsets, CD45RA+ naive and CD45RA-negative memory, were split from the CD4+ cells. This record belongs to a study of shared clonotypes between healthy human individuals. Germline-derived CDR1 and CDR2 are MNHNS and SASEGT. V gave up 4 bases and J gave up 3 bases; unmatched junction bases: 5. The CDR3 is 15 residues long. The study's findings and limits: Approximately 4.6% of naive CD4 clonotypes were shared across a handful of donors. Inspection by rarefaction showed sorted-subset sequencing to be incomplete despite large depth.

This receptor was obtained from a young woman in good health. The specimen sequenced was memory CD4+ T cells sorted from blood. The subset was: CD45RA-negative fraction. The genes are TRBV6-1 and TRBJ1-2; 10 bases align to TRBD1. CDR3 DNA sequence: TGTGCCAGCAGTGCCCGGACAGGGGGGGACTATGGCTACACCTTC. Translation gives CASSARTGGDYGYTF.